This T cell receptor (beta chain) originates from a study of shared clonotypes between healthy human individuals. Germline V gene lookup returns CDR1 KGHSH and CDR2 LQKENI. Unmatched junction bases numbered 12, after V lost 4 bases and J lost 3 bases. CDR3 length: 16 amino acids. The assay was immunoSEQ multiplex PCR, and TCRdb's table has in-frame clones only and misses some. The repertoire holds 2,500,000 or so clones, with approximately 94% as singletons. The gene calls are TRBV18 and TRBJ2-7; 7 bases align to TRBD1. The sequenced sample consisted of naive CD4+ T cells sorted from blood. Subset reported: CD45RA+ positively selected. The clonotype comes from a man between 18 and 29 years old in good health. CDR3 protein: CASSLQFDRANYEQYF. Here the CDR3 DNA reads TGTGCCAGCTCACTCCAGTTTGACAGGGCCAACTACGAGCAGTACTTC.